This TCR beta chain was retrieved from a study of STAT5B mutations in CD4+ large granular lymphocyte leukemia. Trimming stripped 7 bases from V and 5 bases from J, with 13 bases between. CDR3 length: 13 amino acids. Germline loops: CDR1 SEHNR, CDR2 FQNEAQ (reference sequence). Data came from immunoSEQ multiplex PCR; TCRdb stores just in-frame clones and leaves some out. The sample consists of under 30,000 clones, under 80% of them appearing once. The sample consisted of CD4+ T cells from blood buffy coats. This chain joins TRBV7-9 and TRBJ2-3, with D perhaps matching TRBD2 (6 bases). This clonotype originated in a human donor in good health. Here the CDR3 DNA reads TGTGCCAGCATAGGGCAGGGAGGAGATACGCAGTATTTT. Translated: CASIGQGGDTQYF.